These T cell receptor beta chains were read from a single sample in a study of siplizumab effects on memory and regulatory T cells. TCRdb's table, derived via immunoSEQ multiplex PCR, lists solely in-frame clones and lacks some. The repertoire includes 85,000 to 120,000 clones, 80% to 95% of them detected once, and 0.85% to 1.3% sits in the top ten. Sequencing was performed on CD4+ T cells sorted from blood. These receptors came from a human donor in good health. Both conserved end residues are part of each CDR3. Each record gives: V gene, J gene, CDR3 length, CDR3 protein.

v_gene: TRBV6-6
j_gene: TRBJ2-5
len: 14
CDR3aa: CASSYGIIGETQYF

v_gene: TRBV11-2
j_gene: TRBJ1-1
len: 13
CDR3aa: CASSLGLPSEAFF

v_gene: TRBV5-1
j_gene: TRBJ2-1
len: 18
CDR3aa: CASSLGEYGQGGHNEQFF

v_gene: TRBV7-8
j_gene: TRBJ2-2
len: 15
CDR3aa: CASSLVRGITGELFF

v_gene: TRBV19
j_gene: TRBJ1-5
len: 13
CDR3aa: CASSIGEDQPQHF

v_gene: TRBV4-2
j_gene: TRBJ2-7
len: 15
CDR3aa: CASSQEWLAGGEQYF

v_gene: TRBV18
j_gene: TRBJ2-3
len: 15
CDR3aa: CASSPSGTSTDTQYF

v_gene: TRBV4-1
j_gene: TRBJ2-1
len: 17
CDR3aa: CASSLEHLEDSYNEQFF

v_gene: TRBV6-5
j_gene: TRBJ1-2
len: 13
CDR3aa: CASRLTSGYGYTF

v_gene: TRBV5-6
j_gene: TRBJ2-7
len: 16
CDR3aa: CASSSRTGRFNYEQYF

v_gene: TRBV18
j_gene: TRBJ2-3
len: 17
CDR3aa: CASSPQSSGRGTDTQYF

v_gene: TRBV9
j_gene: TRBJ2-1
len: 14
CDR3aa: CASSTAAGAVEQFF

v_gene: TRBV5-1
j_gene: TRBJ2-5
len: 15
CDR3aa: CASSFAGGAGETQYF

v_gene: TRBV5-1
j_gene: TRBJ2-3
len: 14
CDR3aa: CASSFDRPEDTQYF

v_gene: TRBV2
j_gene: TRBJ2-7
len: 12
CDR3aa: CASGGSFYEQYF

v_gene: TRBV7-2
j_gene: TRBJ2-3
len: 16
CDR3aa: CASSWARGGSTDTQYF

v_gene: TRBV27
j_gene: TRBJ2-7
len: 15
CDR3aa: CASSSSRGSSYEQYF

v_gene: TRBV6-1
j_gene: TRBJ2-7
len: 12
CDR3aa: CASSPANYEQYF

v_gene: TRBV18
j_gene: TRBJ2-7
len: 14
CDR3aa: CASSRTGGDYEQYF

v_gene: TRBV5-1
j_gene: TRBJ2-1
len: 15
CDR3aa: CASSLTSGTYNEQFF

v_gene: TRBV27
j_gene: TRBJ1-4
len: 15
CDR3aa: CASRNLDRMGEKLFF

v_gene: TRBV30
j_gene: TRBJ2-3
len: 12
CDR3aa: CAWSLSGSLQYF

v_gene: TRBV28
j_gene: TRBJ2-1
len: 13
CDR3aa: CASSPGLPNEQFF

v_gene: TRBV7-2
j_gene: TRBJ2-1
len: 16
CDR3aa: CASSRTITGTGQGEFF

v_gene: TRBV2
j_gene: TRBJ2-5
len: 14
CDR3aa: CASSELGGFETQYF

v_gene: TRBV10-1
j_gene: TRBJ1-1
len: 12
CDR3aa: CASNVGNTEAFF

v_gene: TRBV7-8
j_gene: TRBJ1-2
len: 15
CDR3aa: CASSLAGTSGYGYTF

v_gene: TRBV7-3
j_gene: TRBJ1-1
len: 13
CDR3aa: CASSSRLNTEAFF

v_gene: TRBV30
j_gene: TRBJ2-3
len: 12
CDR3aa: CAWSPGSNTQYF

v_gene: TRBV28
j_gene: TRBJ1-1
len: 13
CDR3aa: CASSVSGRPLVFF

v_gene: TRBV9
j_gene: TRBJ2-5
len: 17
CDR3aa: CASSVKTSGSTVETQYF

v_gene: TRBV7-9
j_gene: TRBJ2-3
len: 13
CDR3aa: CASSLASSDTQYF

v_gene: TRBV28
j_gene: TRBJ1-2
len: 13
CDR3aa: CASSGGSNYGYTF

v_gene: TRBV6-6
j_gene: TRBJ1-1
len: 14
CDR3aa: CASSYSDGGTEAFF

v_gene: TRBV4-2
j_gene: TRBJ2-2
len: 18
CDR3aa: CASSQVGGLPQIAGELFF

v_gene: TRBV19
j_gene: TRBJ1-2
len: 13
CDR3aa: CASSQEHGSGYTF

v_gene: TRBV19
j_gene: TRBJ2-7
len: 14
CDR3aa: CASSMTGGVDEQYF

v_gene: TRBV11-2
j_gene: -
len: 12
CDR3aa: CASSGSGYEQYF

v_gene: TRBV13
j_gene: TRBJ2-2
len: 19
CDR3aa: CASSFGLAGGQENTGELFF

v_gene: TRBV4-1
j_gene: TRBJ1-1
len: 15
CDR3aa: CASSRRIFSNTEAFF

v_gene: TRBV7-2
j_gene: TRBJ1-2
len: 14
CDR3aa: CASSLPGGLYGYTF

v_gene: TRBV2
j_gene: TRBJ2-1
len: 16
CDR3aa: CASSELRLGPYNEQFF

v_gene: TRBV6-1
j_gene: TRBJ1-6
len: 12
CDR3aa: CASSLVGSPLHF

v_gene: TRBV5-5
j_gene: TRBJ2-7
len: 15
CDR3aa: CASSKAGTGVYEQYF

v_gene: TRBV15
j_gene: TRBJ1-5
len: 15
CDR3aa: CATSRGYGAIGPQHF

v_gene: TRBV27
j_gene: TRBJ2-7
len: 15
CDR3aa: CASSWTGQGVYEQYF

v_gene: TRBV6-1
j_gene: TRBJ2-7
len: 12
CDR3aa: CASRWRVYEQYF

v_gene: TRBV7-8
j_gene: TRBJ2-3
len: 16
CDR3aa: CASSFGAPLTTDTQYF

v_gene: TRBV6-4
j_gene: TRBJ2-4
len: 20
CDR3aa: CASTRSSGTGDDGAKNIQYF

v_gene: TRBV5-5
j_gene: TRBJ2-3
len: 16
CDR3aa: CASSYVGLDITDTQYF

v_gene: TRBV19
j_gene: TRBJ1-5
len: 11
CDR3aa: CASSKGQGVHF

v_gene: TRBV9
j_gene: TRBJ2-1
len: 15
CDR3aa: CASSAGLADLREQFF

v_gene: TRBV30
j_gene: TRBJ2-7
len: 16
CDR3aa: CAWSVRGRPSSYEQYF

v_gene: TRBV7-9
j_gene: TRBJ1-4
len: 15
CDR3aa: CASTDDGVGSEKLFF

v_gene: TRBV5-1
j_gene: TRBJ2-1
len: 16
CDR3aa: CASSLRAEVTYNEQFF

v_gene: TRBV21-1
j_gene: TRBJ2-1
len: 16
CDR3aa: CASSLQLPYLGNEQFF

v_gene: TRBV5-4
j_gene: -
len: 13
CDR3aa: CASSLSPNYEQYF